This T cell receptor beta chain is from a study of T cell changes during pregnancy in multiple sclerosis. This clone was counted a single time. Some clones are missing from TCRdb's copy, which holds only in-frame ones; the method was immunoSEQ multiplex PCR. The table shows roughly 41,000 clones, with approximately 90% occurring only once. The clonotype comes from a female donor with multiple sclerosis, enrolled in a pregnancy study. The sequenced sample was CD8+ T cells from peripheral blood mononuclear cells, obtained in the third trimester of pregnancy.

The DNA for the CDR3 is TGTGCCAGCAGTTACGCGCCTAGCGGCTCCTACGAGCAGTACTTC. This sequence encodes CASSYAPSGSYEQYF. The chain has TRBV6-5 and TRBJ2-7, with TRBD2 matching over 7 bases. In germline, CDR1 is MNHEY, CDR2 SVGAGI. The CDR3 runs 15 residues. V lost 2 bases and J lost 0; bases outside the gene matches: 4.